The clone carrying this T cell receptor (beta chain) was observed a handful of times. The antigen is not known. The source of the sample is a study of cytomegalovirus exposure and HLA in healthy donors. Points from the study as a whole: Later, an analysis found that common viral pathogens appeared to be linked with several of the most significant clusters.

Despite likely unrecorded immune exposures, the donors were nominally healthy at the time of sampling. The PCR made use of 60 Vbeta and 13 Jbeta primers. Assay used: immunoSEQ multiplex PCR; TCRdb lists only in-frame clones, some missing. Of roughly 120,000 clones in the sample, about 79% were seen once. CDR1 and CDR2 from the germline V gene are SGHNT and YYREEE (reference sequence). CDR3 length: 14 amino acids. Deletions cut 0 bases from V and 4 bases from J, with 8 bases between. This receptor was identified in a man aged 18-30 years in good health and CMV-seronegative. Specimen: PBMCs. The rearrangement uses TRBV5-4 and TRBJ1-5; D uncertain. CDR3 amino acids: CASSLEGGNQPQHF. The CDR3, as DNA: TGTGCCAGCAGCTTGGAAGGAGGGAATCAGCCCCAGCATTTT.